This T cell receptor beta chain was obtained from a study of blood T cell repertoires in COVID-19. Study in general: The analysed material was cDNA or gDNA that came from T cells, B-cell-depleted T cells, or PBMCs.

Trimming took 6 bases from V and 0 from J, leaving 17 bases between them. The germline V gene has CDR1 SNHLY and CDR2 FYNNEI. The CDR3 sequence is 17 residues long. TCRdb's table, derived via immunoSEQ multiplex PCR, lists solely in-frame clones and lacks some. Among more than 150,000 clones, roughly four fifths were seen once, and the ten largest hold approximately 12%. The sample taken for sequencing was PBMCs or T cells enriched from blood (not recorded which). This sequence was found in a man aged 40-55 years who had recovered from COVID-19. The V gene is TRBV2, the J gene TRBJ2-2, with D tentatively TRBD1 (6 bases). CDR3 bases: TGTGCCAGCAGCGGCCGGTATCGGACAGCGAACACCGGGGAGCTGTTTTTT. It yields the protein CASSGRYRTANTGELFF.